This TCR beta chain was obtained from a study of cytomegalovirus exposure and HLA in healthy donors. The study drew the donors from its approximately 120-subject validation cohort, separate from the roughly 670-subject first cohort. A remark on this clone: The antigen is unknown.

General study points: High sensitivity and specificity were reportedly achieved when the classifier diagnosed cytomegalovirus status. CMV antigen specificity of a few CMV-associated chains was confirmed in vitro.

Looked up from germline, CDR1 is SGHDT and CDR2 is YYEEEE. Trimming took off 5 bases at V and 1 base at J, with 10 bases between the two ends. This CDR3 contains 13 residues. Assay used: immunoSEQ multiplex PCR; TCRdb lists only in-frame clones, some missing. The sample includes some 250,000 clones, 90% of them seen just once. The chain carries TRBV5-6 and TRBJ2-7, with a weak D call TRBD1 (5 bases). This TCR came from a woman in her 30s in good health and CMV-seronegative. The sequenced sample was PBMCs. CDR3 loop: CASRRTLSYEQYF. The CDR3 nucleotides read TGTGCCAGCAGGAGGACACTATCCTACGAGCAGTACTTC.